The sample holds many counts of the clone carrying this T cell receptor beta chain. The data derive from a study of T cells in Graves' hyperthyroidism and ophthalmopathy. RNA transcripts were the template for amplifying TCR beta CDR3 regions. First-round RT-PCR targeting the TCR CDR3 was performed with the HTBI primer set. TCRdb re-called the multiplex PCR reads through MiXCR, storing one row per CDR3 protein. This sample has 640,000 or so distinct CDR3 sequences, with more than 13% found just once. This CDR3 is 16 amino acids long. Germline CDR1 DFQATT, CDR2 SNEGSKA (reference sequence). V lost 3 bases, J lost 6 bases, and 21 bases lay in between.

This TCR derives from a woman between 18 and 29 years old with Graves' ophthalmopathy. The chain couples TRBV20-1 to TRBJ1-5; possibly TRBD1 for D (6 bases). Sequencing input: blood. The CDR3 reads CSASPGGGALSQPQHF. CDR3 nucleotides: TGCAGTGCTAGTCCCGGAGGGGGGGCCTTAAGTCAGCCCCAGCATTTT.